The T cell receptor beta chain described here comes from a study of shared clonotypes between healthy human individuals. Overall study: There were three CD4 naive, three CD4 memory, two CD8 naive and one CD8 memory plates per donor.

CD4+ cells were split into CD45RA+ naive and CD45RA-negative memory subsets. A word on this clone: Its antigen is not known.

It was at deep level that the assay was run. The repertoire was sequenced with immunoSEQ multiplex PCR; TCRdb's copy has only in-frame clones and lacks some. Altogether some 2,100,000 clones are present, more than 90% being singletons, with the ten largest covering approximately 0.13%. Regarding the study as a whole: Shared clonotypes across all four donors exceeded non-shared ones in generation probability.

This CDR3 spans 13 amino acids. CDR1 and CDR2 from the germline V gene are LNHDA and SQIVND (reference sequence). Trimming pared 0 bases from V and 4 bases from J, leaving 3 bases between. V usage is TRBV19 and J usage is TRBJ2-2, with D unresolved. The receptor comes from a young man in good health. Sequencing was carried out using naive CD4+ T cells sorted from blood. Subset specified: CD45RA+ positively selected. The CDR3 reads CASSIEVTGELFF. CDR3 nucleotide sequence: TGTGCCAGTAGTATAGAGGTCACCGGGGAGCTGTTTTTT.